This T cell receptor beta chain was identified during a study of T-cell reconstitution after alpha-beta-depleted transplantation in children. Germline V gene data show CDR1 as KGHDR and CDR2 as SFDVKD. CDR3 length: 16 residues. V was pared by 0 bases and J by 6 bases, with 5 bases of the junction left unmatched. Notes on the study in general: Day-60 TCRbeta diversity that was high in some patients was derived from surviving recipient T cells and thymic progenitors. At the one-year point after transplant, T-cell counts and TCRbeta diversity were found to come mostly from T cells that had been newly produced.

Unique molecular identifiers featured in how the TCRbeta library was prepared. Each CDR3 protein is one row after TCRdb ran MiXCR on the PCR reads. The profile shows approximately 430,000 distinct CDR3 sequences, 16% of them singletons. Comments on this clonotype: Antigen specificity is unknown.

The receptor comes from a boy under three years old who had a stem cell transplant for Wiskott-Aldrich syndrome, so the T cells may come from the graft donor. The sample in question was PBMCs, mostly from graft donor cells, obtained 360 days after TCRalphabeta/CD19-depleted stem cell transplant. The chain recombines TRBV24-1 with TRBJ2-7; 12 positions match TRBD1. As DNA, the CDR3 is TGTGCCACCAGTGATTTGTCCGGGACAGGGGGCAGCGAGCAGTACTTC. It is translated as CATSDLSGTGGSEQYF.